The entry that follows covers one TCR beta chain sequence. Antigen unknown. Overlapping HIV-1 Gag 15-mer peptides at roughly 1 ug per peptide per mL were used. Memory cells lacking CD40L and CD69 with high CD45RO were sorted. Undetectable plasma HIV-1 RNA below 50 copies/mL lasted at least 4 years. This CDR3 region has 15 residues. The data were taken from a study of persistence of HIV-infected CD4 T cells. General study points: Compared with CD3/CD28-stimulated cells, CMV- and Gag-responding cells showed lower TCRbeta richness.

This was the immunoSEQ version 4 assay in survey mode. Sequenced by immunoSEQ multiplex PCR; TCRdb stores in-frame clones only, minus some. The table has about 40,000 clones, about 80% seen once. This clonotype was obtained from an adult man with HIV who was CMV-seropositive. Source: CD4+ T cells sorted from PBMCs after approximately 18-hour stimulation, taken from a patient who received antiretroviral therapy. V usage is TRBV21-1 and J usage is TRBJ2-2. TRBV21-1 corresponds to a pseudogene. Here the CDR3 reads CASSKGQNLTGELFF. The CDR3 region has the DNA TGTGCCAGCAGCAAAGGCCAAAATCTTACCGGGGAGCTGTTTTTT.